Each of the 12 T cell receptor delta chains below was sequenced from the same sample in a study of γδ T cells in repeated Plasmodium falciparum infection. TCRdb reprocessed the multiplex PCR reads using CATT. Of about 57,000 delta-chain clones listed, around 1.8% are singletons. Flow sorting of PBMC yielded separate Vgamma9/Vdelta2+ and Vdelta2-negative gammadelta T cell populations for bulk repertoire analysis. The specimen sequenced was gamma-delta T cells from blood. These receptors were taken from a pool of human donors (malaria-infected and uninfected, not separated).

In its sample, this clone was seen many times. TCRdb's protein, taken from a much larger clone, differs from this DNA's translation at residue 9, likely owing to a read error; the protein displayed comes from the DNA. The DNA for the CDR3 is TGTGCCTGTGACACCTTAGGACTCCCAGAGGACACCGATAAACTCATCTTT. It specifies CACDTLGLPEDTDKLIF. The chain has TRDV2 and TRDJ1; no clear D gene. Trimming pared 0 bases from V and 0 bases from J, leaving 16 bases between. This CDR3 region has 17 residues. Germline V gene data show CDR1 as GEAIGNYY and CDR2 as EKD.

This clone was seen repeatedly, ten times or more. This probably arose from a read error, given a far larger clone one base away. The sample carries other DNA sequences with the same CDR3. The rearrangement joins TRDV1 to TRDJ1, with 11 bases identical to TRDD3. Germline assignment: CDR1 TSWWSYY and CDR2 QGS. The CDR3 consists of 21 residues. Unmatched junction bases numbered 21, after V lost 3 bases and J lost 3 bases. CDR3 sequence reads: CALGEFPFLHLGDTIADKLIF. CDR3 sequence (DNA): TGTGCTCTTGGGGAGTTCCCGTTCCTCCATCTGGGGGATACCATTGCCGATAAACTCATCTTT.

The table lists this clone with many counts. This likely stems from a read error, as it lies one base from a far larger clone. Other DNA sequences from this sample encode an identical CDR3 as well. The CDR3 nucleotides read TGTGCCTGTGCTTCCCTTACTGGGGGGTCTTACACCGATAAACTCATCTTT. It is translated as CACASLTGGSYTDKLIF. The rearrangement links TRDV2 to TRDJ1, with TRDD3 identical over 8 bases. Here the J gene was assigned by germline matching of the DNA, as TCRdb has none. In germline, CDR1 is GEAIGNYY, CDR2 EKD. CDR3 length equals 17 residues. Trimming cost V 5 bases and J 0 bases; bases outside gene matches: 13.

Comment on this clone: The likely explanation is a read error, given a far larger clone one base away. Other DNA sequences from this sample encode an identical CDR3 as well. The chain is built from TRDV2 and TRDJ3; 10 nucleotides agree with TRDD3. As TCRdb names no J gene, one was assigned here on the basis of a DNA match to germline. Germline V CDR1 and CDR2: GEAIGNYY, EKD. This CDR3 comprises 20 residues. CDR3 amino acids: CACDTTGGFPGAWDTRQMFF. As DNA, the CDR3 is TGCGCCTGTGACACGACTGGGGGATTCCCGGGAGCCTGGGACACCCGACAGATGTTTTTC.

Note on this clone: A far larger clone is only one base removed, so a read error is likely. The same CDR3 can be traced to other DNA sequences in this sample. The chain couples TRDV1 to TRDJ2, with 7 bases identical to TRDD3. Here the J gene was assigned by germline matching of the DNA, as TCRdb has none. V was clipped by 2 bases and J by 8 bases; unmatched bases: 29. Per the germline V gene, CDR1 is TSWWSYY and CDR2 is QGS. The CDR3 contains 22 residues. The CDR3: CALGEIFPYWGISARAVAQLFF. The CDR3 DNA is TGTGCTCTTGGGGAAATCTTCCCGTACTGGGGAATATCGGCTCGAGCCGTGGCACAACTCTTCTTT.

As regards this clone: TCRdb records a much larger clone's protein for this DNA, with a difference at residue 18 that likely arises from a read error; the protein given is the translation of the DNA. This chain links TRDV1 with TRDJ1; tentative D call: TRDD3 (5 bases). Germline assignment: CDR1 TSWWSYY and CDR2 QGS. The CDR3 spans 19 residues. The DNA of the CDR3 is TGTGCTCTTGGGAACTGGAGCCGCGTACTGGAGGGGAACACCGATAAACTCACCTTT. This translates into CALGNWSRVLEGNTDKLTF.

With regard to this clone: The translation of this DNA and the TCRdb protein of a much larger clone differ at residue 16, probably owing to a read error; the protein shown here is translated from the DNA. The genes are TRDV1 and TRDJ1; D possibly corresponds to TRDD2 (5 bases). Germline CDR1 and CDR2: TSWWSYY and QGS. The CDR3 is made up of 20 amino acids. CDR3 bases: TGTGCTCTTGGGGAACCCAAAGGCTCTTCCCCCTTAACTGACACCGGTAAACTCATCTTT. It codes for CALGEPKGSSPLTDTGKLIF.

This clone was counted many times. The protein that TCRdb holds for this DNA derives from a much larger clone and differs from the translated DNA at residue 7, which likely indicates a read error; the protein shown here is translated from the DNA. The chain is built from TRDV1 and TRDJ1; 8 nucleotides match TRDD3. TCRdb supplies no J gene; here it was assigned by aligning the nucleotide sequence to germline. Germline CDR1 TSWWSYY, CDR2 QGS. CDR3 length: 17 amino acids. V trimming: 0 bases; J trimming: 2 bases; junction bases outside the gene matches: 8. The CDR3 spells CALGELAMGDGTDKLIF. In DNA form, the CDR3 reads TGTGCTCTTGGGGAACTAGCGATGGGGGATGGGACCGATAAACTCATCTTT.

Comments on this clone: Translating this DNA gives a protein that differs at residue 13 from the TCRdb one, which belongs to a much larger clone; a read error is likely, and the protein shown is this translation. The genes are TRDV3 and TRDJ1, with 7 bases matching TRDD3. This CDR3 contains 19 residues. CDR1 is TVYSNPD and CDR2 is GDNSRS in the germline V gene (reference sequence). The CDR3 sequence: CAQRHPPYWGPRCTDKLIF. In nucleotides, the CDR3 is TGTGCTCAGCGACATCCGCCCTACTGGGGACCGAGATGCACCGATAAACTCATCTTT.

In its sample, this clone was seen many times. V usage is TRDV1 and J usage is TRDJ1; D is possibly TRDD3 (6 bases). The CDR3 is made up of 17 amino acids. Trimming cost V 9 bases and J 6 bases, with 29 bases left between them. The germline CDR1 and CDR2 sequences are TSWWSYY and QGS. CDR3: CALWKLQGITGSHKLIF. The CDR3 DNA reads as TGTGCTCTCTGGAAACTCCAGGGGATTACGGGAAGCCATAAACTCATCTTT.

This clone appeared a few times. TCRdb pairs this DNA with a much larger clone's protein that differs at residue 15, likely a read error; the protein shown was translated from the DNA. V usage is TRDV1 and J usage is TRDJ1; 13 bases align to TRDD3. TCRdb carries no J gene annotation; the J gene was assigned here by matching the DNA with germline. J was trimmed by 6 bases and V by 0 bases; bases with no gene match: 13. The CDR3 is 19 amino acids. CDR1 and CDR2 from the germline V gene are TSWWSYY and QGS. The CDR3: CALGELGEYWGIRTNKLIF. As DNA, the CDR3 is TGTGCTCTTGGGGAACTTGGGGAGTACTGGGGGATACGGACCAATAAACTCATCTTT.

As to this clone: The protein TCRdb lists belongs to a much larger clone and differs from this DNA's translation at residue 16, which points to a read error; the protein shown is made from the DNA. The chain recombines TRDV1 with TRDJ1; TRDD2 matches 9 bases. The J gene, left out of TCRdb, was set here by checking the DNA against germline. There are 26 residues in the CDR3. Germline lookup yields CDR1 TSWWSYY and CDR2 QGS. V gave up 2 bases and J gave up 1 base; unmatched junction bases: 35. CDR3 region: CALGEAGPSYGRSTGRPRWVTDKLIF. DNA of the CDR3: TGTGCTCTTGGGGAAGCGGGGCCTTCCTACGGGAGGAGTACTGGGAGACCCCGTTGGGTCACCGATAAACTCATCTTT.